This TCR beta chain was sequenced in a study of blood T cell repertoires in COVID-19. Study information: Samples representing acute and convalescent COVID-19 were sourced from the United States, Italy and Spain. In each case, the material was cDNA or gDNA derived from T cells, B-cell-depleted T cells, or PBMCs.

Patients at the Seattle site were enrolled during active infection and followed longitudinally. V lost 3 bases and J lost 3, with 12 bases in between. Germline values: CDR1 SEHNR, CDR2 FQNEAQ (reference sequence). The CDR3 is 14 residues long. Original processing notes: Reference gene primer amplification gave estimated nucleated cell counts. The assay was immunoSEQ multiplex PCR, and TCRdb's table has in-frame clones only and misses some. That table furnishes V, J and clone size, whereas the DNA furnished D and trimming. Seen here are 200,000 to 250,000 clones, around 90% observed once, and the top ten hold 2% to 3%.

The chain links TRBV7-9 to TRBJ2-7; D is unresolved. This clonotype was obtained from a man aged 25 to 45 with COVID-19, enrolled during active disease. The specimen sequenced was peripheral blood. CDR3 bases: TGTGCCAGCAGCTTCTCTAGTCCCCTCTACGAGCAGTACTTC. Translating it yields CASSFSSPLYEQYF.